Shown below are 27 T cell receptor beta chains from a single sample sequenced in a study of blood T cell repertoires in COVID-19. Produced via immunoSEQ multiplex PCR; TCRdb's table is partial and in-frame only. The data hold roughly 15,000 clones, with more than 65% observed a single time. Sequenced material: peripheral blood. The receptors stem from a woman in her 70s with active COVID-19.

This chain links TRBV4-3 with TRBJ2-5, with a weak D call TRBD1 (8 bases). This CDR3 has 14 amino acids. Per germline, CDR1 LGHNA and CDR2 YSLEER. V was shortened by 4 bases and J by 5 bases, with 14 bases between the two germline ends. Here the CDR3 reads CASSRDRGGETQYF. In DNA form, the CDR3 reads TGCGCCAGCAGCCGAGACAGGGGAGGGGAGACCCAGTACTTC.

V usage is TRBV7-2 and J usage is TRBJ2-7; the match to TRBD1 covers 7 bases. Germline CDR1 SGHTA, CDR2 FQGNSA. Trimming removed 5 bases from V and 2 bases from J; junction bases left unmatched: 18. The CDR3 runs to 18 residues. Written as DNA, the CDR3 is TGTGCCAGCAGCCCTCTAGCCGGGACAGCCGTCCCTCCCTACGAGCAGTACTTC. This gives the protein CASSPLAGTAVPPYEQYF.

The chain carries TRBV19 and TRBJ2-2; 8 nucleotides align to TRBD2. Germline CDR1 reads LNHDA; CDR2 reads SQIVND (reference sequence). The CDR3 spans 17 residues. Germline trimming cut 7 bases from V and 0 bases from J; bases unmatched to any gene: 10. This CDR3 reads CASIFGGRKTNTGELFF. The CDR3 DNA follows: TGTGCCAGTATCTTTGGCGGGAGGAAAACGAACACCGGGGAGCTGTTTTTT.

Remarks on this clone: Different DNA sequences within this sample yield the same CDR3. The chain employs TRBV28 and TRBJ2-7; D perhaps matches TRBD2 (5 bases). The CDR3 has 15 amino acids. V dropped 6 bases and J dropped 2 bases, with 17 bases sitting between them. Germline-derived CDR1 and CDR2 are MDHEN and SYDVKM. The CDR3 DNA is TGTGCCAGCAGCGGTGACTATGCGCGCACCTACGAGCAGTACTTC. It translates to CASSGDYARTYEQYF.

The rearrangement links TRBV3-1 (or the pseudogene TRBV3-2) to TRBJ2-2; D is uncertain. Trimming cost V 3 bases and J 2 bases, with 4 bases left between them. CDR1 and CDR2 from the germline V gene are LGHDT and YNNKEL (reference sequence). The CDR3 is 13 amino acids. The CDR3 sequence: CASSHLNTGELFF. DNA for the CDR3: TGTGCCAGCAGCCACCTAAACACCGGGGAGCTGTTTTTT.

The CDR3, as DNA: TGTGCCATCAGTGAGGGGTCTAGGAATGAGCAGTTCTTC. It codes for CAISEGSRNEQFF. The gene calls are TRBV10-3 and TRBJ2-1; D unresolved. The CDR3 has 13 amino acids. Germline-derived CDR1 and CDR2 are ENHRY and SYGVKD. V was cut by 2 bases and J by 7 bases, with 9 bases left in between.

The chain joins TRBV12-3 or TRBV12-4 to TRBJ2-1; TRBD1 agrees at 7 bases. Losses at the gene ends were 8 bases for V and 13 bases for J; bases not matched to a gene: 8. The CDR3 has 11 residues. The CDR3 sequence: CASPSRDSQFF. CDR3 nucleotide sequence: TGTGCCAGCCCTTCCCGGGACAGCCAGTTCTTC.

The chain couples TRBV6-5 to TRBJ1-5; 7 bases fit TRBD1. Trimming removed 6 bases from V and 4 bases from J; junction bases left unmatched: 6. Looked up from germline, CDR1 is MNHEY and CDR2 is SVGAGI. This CDR3 has 14 residues. In DNA form, the CDR3 reads TGTGCCAGCAGCGTGGGACAGAAGAATCAGCCCCAGCATTTT. Amino acids: CASSVGQKNQPQHF.

V usage is TRBV11-3 and J usage is TRBJ2-2, with 12 bases fitting TRBD2. After removal of 1 base from V and 7 bases from J, the junction contained 4 bases not matched to a gene. The CDR3 totals 16 residues. Per germline, CDR1 SGHNT and CDR2 YENEEA. The CDR3 is CASSLASGRAVGELFF. The CDR3 DNA reads as TGTGCCAGCAGCTTAGCTAGCGGGAGGGCCGTCGGGGAGCTGTTTTTT. The entire variable domain, with the rest obtained from reference TRBV11-3 and TRBJ2-2, is as follows: EAGVVQSPRYKIIEKKQPVAFWCNPISGHNTLYWYLQNLGQGPELLIRYENEEAVDDSQLPKDRFSAERLKGVDSTLKIQPAELGDSAVYLCASSLASGRAVGELFFGEGSRLTVL.

The chain joins TRBV27 to TRBJ2-7; 9 positions agree with TRBD1. CDR3 length equals 13 residues. In germline, CDR1 is MNHEY, CDR2 SMNVEV (reference sequence). V was clipped by 8 bases and J by 3 bases; unmatched bases: 5. CDR3: CASGGGQGYEQYF. The CDR3 nucleotides read TGTGCCAGCGGGGGGGGACAGGGCTACGAGCAGTACTTC.

The V and J genes are TRBV6-5 and TRBJ1-1, with D tentatively TRBD1 (6 bases). Deletions cut 6 bases from V and 8 bases from J, with 13 bases between. Per the germline V gene, CDR1 is MNHEY and CDR2 is SVGAGI. The CDR3 spans 12 residues. CDR3 nucleotide sequence: TGTGCCAGCAGACTTCAGGGGACGGAAGCTTTCTTT. It yields the protein CASRLQGTEAFF.

This rearrangement joins TRBV28 to TRBJ1-1, with no clear D. This CDR3 spans 11 amino acids. V gave up 7 bases and J gave up 5 bases, with 8 bases separating them. The germline V gene encodes CDR1 MDHEN and CDR2 SYDVKM. CDR3: CASMWQTEAFF. DNA of the CDR3: TGTGCCAGCATGTGGCAAACTGAAGCTTTCTTT.

This chain joins TRBV5-1 and TRBJ2-2, with TRBD2 as a possible D gene (5 bases). Germline CDR1 is SGHRS and CDR2 is YFSETQ. The CDR3 has 15 amino acids. V was clipped by 0 bases and J by 4 bases, with 10 bases between them. DNA of the CDR3: TGCGCCAGCAGCTTGGATCCGGGGAGCACCGGGGAGCTGTTTTTT. Its translation: CASSLDPGSTGELFF.

The genes are TRBV10-3 and TRBJ2-1; possibly TRBD2 for D (6 bases). The CDR3 runs to 12 residues. Germline CDR1 and CDR2: ENHRY and SYGVKD. Trimming removed 10 bases at V and 16 bases at J, with 23 bases between. The DNA of the CDR3 is TGTGCCACTTCGCGGGATAGCCGGAGTTTATTCTTC. It encodes CATSRDSRSLFF.

The chain carries TRBV2 and TRBJ1-2; TRBD1 agrees at 11 bases. V lost 9 bases, J lost 7 bases, and 4 bases stayed unmatched. Germline-derived CDR1 and CDR2 are SNHLY and FYNNEI. There are 12 residues in the CDR3. The DNA for the CDR3 is TGTGCCAGTGGACAGGGGGCAGGTGGCTACACCTTC. It encodes CASGQGAGGYTF.

This clone was counted once. The chain carries TRBV5-1 and TRBJ2-7; D gene ambiguous. Germline V lookup: CDR1 SGHRS, CDR2 YFSETQ. The CDR3 totals 15 residues. Trimming shortened V by 0 bases and J by 2 bases, and 12 bases separated the two germline ends. CDR3 protein: CASSLASVNPYEQYF. For the CDR3, the DNA is TGCGCCAGCAGCTTGGCCTCAGTCAATCCCTACGAGCAGTACTTC.

The chain recombines TRBV6-5 with TRBJ1-6; D is uncertain. This CDR3 region has 14 residues. The germline V and J ends were trimmed by 7 bases and 0 bases, with 7 bases remaining between them. Germline CDR1 MNHEY, CDR2 SVGAGI. Here the CDR3 reads CASKRSSYNSPLHF. The DNA of the CDR3 is TGTGCCAGCAAAAGGAGCTCCTATAATTCACCCCTCCACTTT.

This chain links TRBV6-2 or TRBV6-3 with TRBJ2-7; D is perhaps TRBD2 (5 bases). The CDR3 is 13 residues long. Germline V gives CDR1 MNHEY, CDR2 SVGEGT. V lost 8 bases and J lost 5, with 16 bases in between. The CDR3 region has the DNA TGTGCCAGCGGTTTAGCGAATGGGAACGAGCAGTACTTC. It yields the protein CASGLANGNEQYF.

The chain couples TRBV27 to TRBJ2-2; D unclear. V was shortened by 0 bases and J by 8 bases, with 7 bases between the two germline ends. This CDR3 has 13 residues. The germline V gene has CDR1 MNHEY and CDR2 SMNVEV (reference sequence). This CDR3 is CASSLSWQGELFF. The CDR3, as DNA: TGTGCCAGCAGTTTATCTTGGCAAGGGGAGCTGTTTTTT.

This sequence joins TRBV12-1 and TRBJ1-1. TRBV12-1 is annotated as a pseudogene. The CDR3 consists of 11 residues. In DNA, the CDR3 is TGTGCCAGTACTGAAATAACTGAAGCTTTCTTT. Encoded protein: CASTEITEAFF.

The gene calls are TRBV5-1 and TRBJ1-1, with 7 bases matching TRBD1. The germline gives CDR1 SGHRS, CDR2 YFSETQ. The CDR3 is 15 amino acids. V shed 0 bases and J 3 bases; nucleotides not matched to a gene: 5. The CDR3 coding sequence is TGCGCCAGCAGCTTGGGGGGACAGCCTTACACTGAAGCTTTCTTT. Residues: CASSLGGQPYTEAFF.

The rearrangement uses TRBV5-6 and TRBJ2-1, with D tentatively TRBD1 (6 bases). This CDR3 is 12 amino acids long. Per germline, CDR1 SGHDT and CDR2 YYEEEE. Trimming shortened V by 0 bases and J by 12 bases, and 10 bases separated the two germline ends. The CDR3 DNA sequence: TGTGCCAGCAGCTTGGGAGGGGGTCTGCAGTTCTTC. Translated, it gives CASSLGGGLQFF.

CDR3 residues: CATRDSYNSPLHF. For the CDR3, the DNA is TGTGCCACCCGGGACTCCTATAATTCACCCCTCCACTTT. The rearrangement uses TRBV6-5 and TRBJ1-6; no firm D call. CDR3 length equals 13 residues. Germline V lookup: CDR1 MNHEY, CDR2 SVGAGI. V shed 10 bases and J shed 0 bases, with 7 bases lying between them.

The chain has TRBV13 and TRBJ2-7; D is ambiguous. The CDR3 spans 14 residues. Germline V gene sequence: CDR1 PRHDT, CDR2 FYEKMQ (reference sequence). Trimming pared 6 bases from V and 0 bases from J, leaving 12 bases between. CDR3 protein: CASRSSLASYEQYF. CDR3 DNA: TGTGCCAGCAGGTCCAGTTTGGCCTCCTACGAGCAGTACTTC.

The V gene is TRBV10-1, the J gene TRBJ2-3, with unresolved D. The length of the CDR3 is 16 residues. Trimming pared 6 bases from V and 0 bases from J, leaving 16 bases between. Germline assignment: CDR1 WNHNN and CDR2 SYGVQD (reference sequence). The CDR3 DNA sequence: TGCGCCAGCAGGAATAAGTCAACTGCTAGCACAGATACGCAGTATTTT. Its protein is CASRNKSTASTDTQYF.

The chain links TRBV3-1 (or the pseudogene TRBV3-2) to TRBJ2-4, with a tentative D call TRBD1 (6 bases). The CDR3 sequence is 22 residues long. Trimming took off 2 bases at V and 8 bases at J, with 37 bases between the two ends. From germline, CDR1 is LGHDT and CDR2 YNNKEL (reference sequence). DNA of the CDR3: TGTGCCAGCAGCCAATCGGCGCGAAAGTGGCCGACCCAGGGCACAGGGTGGGACATTCAGTACTTC. Translated: CASSQSARKWPTQGTGWDIQYF.

This rearrangement joins TRBV28 to TRBJ1-1; tentatively, D is TRBD1 (5 bases). Looked up from germline, CDR1 is MDHEN and CDR2 is SYDVKM. The V and J ends lost 8 bases and 10 bases respectively, with 17 bases between them. There are 12 residues in the CDR3. The CDR3 is CASFGRAVGAFF. The CDR3 nucleotides are TGTGCCAGCTTCGGCAGGGCGGTGGGAGCTTTCTTT.